This T cell receptor (beta chain) was identified during a study of T cells after posttransplantation cyclophosphamide (dated by TCRdb to the mid-2010s). In the study overall: T cell repertoire reconstitution was tracked by TRB sequencing after myeloablative bone marrow transplantation in which posttransplantation cyclophosphamide was used as GVHD prophylaxis. Antigen receptor sequencing covered samples from approximately 32 PTCy-treated patients and 16 of their related bone marrow donors. Blood from all 35 or so PTCy patients who had 1-year posttransplant specimens underwent TRB sequencing. In 3 patients, TRB sequencing was also performed on up to roughly 3 more blood samples taken 2 to 5.2 years after transplant, and in a handful of patients, pretransplant blood was also TRB-sequenced. Because TRA and TRB clonality were tightly correlated in nine or ten samples, subsequent TCR analyses were focused on TRB only. Public TRB sequences were compared against a database of over 3,600 sequences linked to responses to pathogens, tumor antigens, self-antigens and alloantigens. General findings and caveats noted by the study authors: Across roughly 48 patients, TRB clonality was highly associated with recipient CMV seropositivity and CMV reactivation, and diversity in PTCy patients was similar to diversity in CNI/methotrexate controls. Donor-recipient similarity was low at 1-2 months but rose over the first year, and later blood repertoires were often dominated by donor CD8+ memory clones. The TRB repertoires of T cells infiltrating skin or the GI tract showed only limited overlap with the TRB repertoires found in blood.

Concerning this clone: Its antigen is unknown. Base qualities are not provided; no much larger clone lies one nucleotide away.

The CDR3 covers 16 residues, taking in both the cysteine and the phenylalanine. The CDR3 DNA has 48 bases and is translated from base 1. V is clipped by 4 bases and J by 0 bases, and the sequence between their germline boundaries is 13 bases long. TRB sequencing was run on genomic DNA with either the immunoSEQ assay at survey resolution or the hsTCRB kit. The study's processing was this. The immunoSEQ software was used for initial read processing, and the LymphoSeq R package was used for repertoire analyses. Clonality was computed as 1 minus normalized Shannon entropy; Gini coefficient was also calculated for each TRB dataset. Phenotypes of unsorted samples were inferred by mapping TRB sequences from sorted subsets of the recipient or donor onto unsorted samples of the same recipient. The table comes from immuneACCESS by way of TCRdb, which keeps in-frame sequences with V and J called. Part of the clones is missing from these tables; in studies checked, under half for an unresolved V gene and the rest for unknown reasons. The D gene and trimming were derived from the DNA, and the V and J assignments and clone size from that table. The table for this sample lists over 25,000 clones, none of them counted only once. Approximately 3% of the sample is held by the ten biggest clonotypes.

On the day of marrow donation, related bone marrow donors gave peripheral blood samples. Peripheral blood and bone marrow mononuclear cells were isolated by Ficoll-Hypaque density centrifugation and were cryopreserved. Recombination connected TRBV12-3 or TRBV12-4 to TRBJ1-5; TRBD1 could be the D gene, as 5 bases match. This TCR was recovered from an older woman in good health, CMV-negative, and a related stem cell transplant donor. The sample taken for sequencing was PBMCs. The CDR3 protein: CASSSHRIYSNQPQHF. The DNA sequence is TGTGCCAGCAGTTCCCACAGGATTTATAGCAATCAGCCCCAGCATTTT.